This T cell receptor beta chain appears in the sequencing data of a study of technical replicates of blood from a handful of donors. Germline V lookup: CDR1 MNHEY, CDR2 SMNVEV (reference sequence). The CDR3 extends over 15 amino acids. Clones were read by immunoSEQ multiplex PCR, and TCRdb kept only the in-frame ones, dropping some. The sample has roughly 93,000 clones; around 96% are singletons. Material: T cells isolated from PBMCs. This chain connects TRBV27 to TRBJ2-5, with D unclear. TRBJ2-7 explains the end of the DNA better; the J call may be wrong. The sequence derives from a human donor in good health. The CDR3 loop reads CASSLAAGMIYEQYF. CDR3 in DNA: TGTGCCAGCAGTTTAGCCGCAGGTATGATCTACGAGCAGTACTTC.